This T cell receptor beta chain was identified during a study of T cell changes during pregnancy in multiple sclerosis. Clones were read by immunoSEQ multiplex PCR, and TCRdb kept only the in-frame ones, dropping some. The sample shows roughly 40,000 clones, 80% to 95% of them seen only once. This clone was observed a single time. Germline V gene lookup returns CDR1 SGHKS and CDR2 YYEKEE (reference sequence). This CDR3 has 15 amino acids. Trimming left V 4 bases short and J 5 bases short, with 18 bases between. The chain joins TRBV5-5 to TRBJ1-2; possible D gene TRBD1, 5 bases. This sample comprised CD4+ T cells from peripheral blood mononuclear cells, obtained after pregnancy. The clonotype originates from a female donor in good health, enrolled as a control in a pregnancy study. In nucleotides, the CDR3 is TGTGCCAGCAGCCCCCGTGGAGGGGACCCGTATGGCTACACCTTC. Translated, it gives CASSPRGGDPYGYTF.